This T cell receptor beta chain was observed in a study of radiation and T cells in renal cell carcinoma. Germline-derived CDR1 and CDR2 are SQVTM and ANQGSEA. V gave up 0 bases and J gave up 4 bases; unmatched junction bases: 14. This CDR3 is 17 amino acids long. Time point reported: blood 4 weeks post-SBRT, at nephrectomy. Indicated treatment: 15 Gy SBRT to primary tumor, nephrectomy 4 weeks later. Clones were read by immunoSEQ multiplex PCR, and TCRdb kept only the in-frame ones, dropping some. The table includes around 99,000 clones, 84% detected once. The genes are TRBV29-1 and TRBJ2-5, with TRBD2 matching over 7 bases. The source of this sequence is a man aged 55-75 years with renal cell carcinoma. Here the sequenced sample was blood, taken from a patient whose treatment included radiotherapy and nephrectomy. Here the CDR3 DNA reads TGCAGCGTTGAAGAGAAGGTGGGATTACTAGCGAGAGAGACCCAGTACTTC. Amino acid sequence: CSVEEKVGLLARETQYF.